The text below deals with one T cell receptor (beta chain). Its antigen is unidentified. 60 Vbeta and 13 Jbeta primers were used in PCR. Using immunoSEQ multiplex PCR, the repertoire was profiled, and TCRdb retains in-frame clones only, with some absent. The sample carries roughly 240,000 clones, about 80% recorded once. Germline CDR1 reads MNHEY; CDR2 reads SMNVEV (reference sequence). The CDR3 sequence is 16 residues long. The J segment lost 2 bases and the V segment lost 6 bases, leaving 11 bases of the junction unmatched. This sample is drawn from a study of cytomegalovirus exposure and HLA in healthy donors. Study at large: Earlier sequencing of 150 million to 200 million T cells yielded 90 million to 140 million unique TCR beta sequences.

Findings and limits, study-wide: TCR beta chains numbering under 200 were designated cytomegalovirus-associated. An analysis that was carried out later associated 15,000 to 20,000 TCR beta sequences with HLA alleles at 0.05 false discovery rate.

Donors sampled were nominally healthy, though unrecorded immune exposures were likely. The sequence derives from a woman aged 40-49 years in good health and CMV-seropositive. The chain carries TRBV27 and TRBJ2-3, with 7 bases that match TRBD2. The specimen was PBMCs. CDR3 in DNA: TGTGCCAGCAGACGATGGTGGGAGGGATCCACAGATACGCAGTATTTT. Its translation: CASRRWWEGSTDTQYF.